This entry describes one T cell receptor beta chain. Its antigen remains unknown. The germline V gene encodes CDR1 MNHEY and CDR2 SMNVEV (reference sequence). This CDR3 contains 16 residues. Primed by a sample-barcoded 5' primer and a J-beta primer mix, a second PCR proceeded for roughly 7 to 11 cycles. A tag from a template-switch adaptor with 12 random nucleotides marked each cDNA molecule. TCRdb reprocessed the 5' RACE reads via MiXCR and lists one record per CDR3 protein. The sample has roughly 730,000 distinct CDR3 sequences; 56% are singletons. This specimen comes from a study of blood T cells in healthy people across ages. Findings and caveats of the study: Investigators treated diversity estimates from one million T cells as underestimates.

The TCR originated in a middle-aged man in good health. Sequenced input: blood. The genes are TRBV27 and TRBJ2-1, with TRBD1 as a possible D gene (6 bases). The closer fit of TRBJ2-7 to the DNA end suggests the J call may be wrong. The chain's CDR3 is CASSLDSGVRGYEQYF. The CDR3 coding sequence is TGTGCCAGCAGTTTGGACTCAGGGGTCCGGGGCTACGAGCAGTACTTC.